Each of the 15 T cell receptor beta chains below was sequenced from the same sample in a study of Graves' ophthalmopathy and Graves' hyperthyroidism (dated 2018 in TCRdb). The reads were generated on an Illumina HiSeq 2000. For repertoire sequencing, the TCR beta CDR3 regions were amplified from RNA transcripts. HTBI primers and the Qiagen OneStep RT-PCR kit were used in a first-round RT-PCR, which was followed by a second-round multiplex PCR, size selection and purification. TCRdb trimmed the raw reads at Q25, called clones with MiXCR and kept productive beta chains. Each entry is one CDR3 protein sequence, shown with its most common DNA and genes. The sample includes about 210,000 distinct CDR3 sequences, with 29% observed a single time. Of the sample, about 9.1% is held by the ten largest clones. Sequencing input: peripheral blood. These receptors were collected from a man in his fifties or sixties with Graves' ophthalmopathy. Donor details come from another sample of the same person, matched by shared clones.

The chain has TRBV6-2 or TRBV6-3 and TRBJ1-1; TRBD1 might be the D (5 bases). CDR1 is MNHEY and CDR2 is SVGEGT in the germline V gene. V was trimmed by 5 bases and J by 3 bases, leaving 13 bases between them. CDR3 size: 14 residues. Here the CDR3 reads CASSPGGSYTEAFF. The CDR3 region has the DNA TGTGCCAGCAGTCCGGGGGGGTCGTACACTGAAGCTTTCTTT.

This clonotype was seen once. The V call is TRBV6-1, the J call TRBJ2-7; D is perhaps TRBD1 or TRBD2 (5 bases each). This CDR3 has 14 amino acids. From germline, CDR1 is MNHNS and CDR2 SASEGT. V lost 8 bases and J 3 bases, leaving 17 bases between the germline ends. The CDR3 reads CASGDGTIYYEQYF. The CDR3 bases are TGTGCCAGCGGGGACGGAACCATCTACTACGAGCAGTACTTC.

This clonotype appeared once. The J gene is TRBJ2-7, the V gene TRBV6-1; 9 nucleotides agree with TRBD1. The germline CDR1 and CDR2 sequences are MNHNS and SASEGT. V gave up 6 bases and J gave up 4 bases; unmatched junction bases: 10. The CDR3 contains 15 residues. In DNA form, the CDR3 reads TGTGCCAGCAGCCCCCAACAGGGGGCAACTTACGAGCAGTACTTC. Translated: CASSPQQGATYEQYF.

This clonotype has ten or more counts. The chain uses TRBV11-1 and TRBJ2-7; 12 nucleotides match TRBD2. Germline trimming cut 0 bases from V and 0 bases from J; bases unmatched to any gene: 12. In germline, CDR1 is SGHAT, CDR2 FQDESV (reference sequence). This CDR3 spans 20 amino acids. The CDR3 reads CASSLAPGTSGRTSSYEQYF. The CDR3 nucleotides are TGTGCCAGCAGCTTAGCTCCCGGGACTAGCGGGCGAACGAGCTCCTACGAGCAGTACTTC.

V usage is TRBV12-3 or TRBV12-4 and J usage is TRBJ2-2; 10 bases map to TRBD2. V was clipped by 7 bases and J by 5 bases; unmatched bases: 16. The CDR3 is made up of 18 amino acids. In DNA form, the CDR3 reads TGTGCCAGCACCCGAACCCACTCAGCGGGAGGGCCGACCGGGGAGCTGTTTTTT. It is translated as CASTRTHSAGGPTGELFF.

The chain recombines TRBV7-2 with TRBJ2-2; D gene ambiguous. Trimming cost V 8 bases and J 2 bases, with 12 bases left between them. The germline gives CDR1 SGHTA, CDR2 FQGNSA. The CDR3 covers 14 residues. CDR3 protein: CASRSRTNTGELFF. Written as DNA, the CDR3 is TGTGCCAGCCGATCGAGAACAAACACCGGGGAGCTGTTTTTT. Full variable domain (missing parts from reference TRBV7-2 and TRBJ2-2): GAGVSQSPSNKVTEKGKDVELRCDPISGHTALYWYRQSLGQGLEFLIYFQGNSAPDKSGLPSDRFSAERTGGSVSTLTIQRTQQEDSAVYLCASRSRTNTGELFFGEGSRLTVL.

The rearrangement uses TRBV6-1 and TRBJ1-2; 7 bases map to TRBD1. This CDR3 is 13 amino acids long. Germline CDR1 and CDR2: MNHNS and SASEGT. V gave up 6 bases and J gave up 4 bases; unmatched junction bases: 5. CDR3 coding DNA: TGTGCCAGCAGCGGACAGGACGGCTATGGCTACACCTTC. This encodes CASSGQDGYGYTF.

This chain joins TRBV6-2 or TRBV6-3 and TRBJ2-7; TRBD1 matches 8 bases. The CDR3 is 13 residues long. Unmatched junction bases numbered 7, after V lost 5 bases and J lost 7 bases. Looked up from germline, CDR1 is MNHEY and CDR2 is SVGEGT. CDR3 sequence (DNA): TGTGCCAGCAGTACAGGGGGGCACGGTGAGCAGTACTTC. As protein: CASSTGGHGEQYF.

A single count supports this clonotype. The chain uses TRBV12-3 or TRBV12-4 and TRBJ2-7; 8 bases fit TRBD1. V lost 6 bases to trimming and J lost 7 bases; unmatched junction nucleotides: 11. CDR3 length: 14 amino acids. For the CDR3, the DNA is TGTGCCAGCAGCATAGGGGACAGGAGAAGTGAGCAGTACTTC. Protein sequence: CASSIGDRRSEQYF.

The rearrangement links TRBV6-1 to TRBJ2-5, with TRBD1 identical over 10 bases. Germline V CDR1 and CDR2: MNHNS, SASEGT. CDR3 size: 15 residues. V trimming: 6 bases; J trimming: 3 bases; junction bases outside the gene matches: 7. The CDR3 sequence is CASSAPGTGEETQYF. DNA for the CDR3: TGTGCCAGCAGCGCGCCGGGGACAGGGGAAGAGACCCAGTACTTC.

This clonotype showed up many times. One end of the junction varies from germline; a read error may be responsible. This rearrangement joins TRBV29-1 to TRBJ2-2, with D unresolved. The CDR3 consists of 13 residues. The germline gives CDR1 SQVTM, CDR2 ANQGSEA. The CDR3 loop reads CSGEGSGTGELFF. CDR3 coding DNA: TGCAGCGGTGAAGGGTCCGGCACCGGGGAGCTGTTTTTT.

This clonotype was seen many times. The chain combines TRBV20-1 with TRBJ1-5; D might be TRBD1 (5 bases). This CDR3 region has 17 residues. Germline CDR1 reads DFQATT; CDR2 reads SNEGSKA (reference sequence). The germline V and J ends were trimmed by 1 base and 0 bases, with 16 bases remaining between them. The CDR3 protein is CSARGEVGDFSNQPQHF. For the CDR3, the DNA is TGCAGTGCTAGAGGTGAGGTAGGGGATTTTAGCAATCAGCCCCAGCATTTT.

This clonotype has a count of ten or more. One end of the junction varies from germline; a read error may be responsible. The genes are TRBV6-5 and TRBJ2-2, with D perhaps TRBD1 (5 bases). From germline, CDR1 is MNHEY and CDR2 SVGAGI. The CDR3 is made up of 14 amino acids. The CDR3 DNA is TGTGCCAGCAGTGACTCTGGGGCCACCGGGGAGCTGTTTTTT. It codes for CASSDSGATGELFF.

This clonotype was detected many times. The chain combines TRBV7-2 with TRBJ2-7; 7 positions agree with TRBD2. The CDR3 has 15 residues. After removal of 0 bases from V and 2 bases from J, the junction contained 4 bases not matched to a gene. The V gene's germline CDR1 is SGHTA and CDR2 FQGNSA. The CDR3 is CASSLAPSGPYEQYF. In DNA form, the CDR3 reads TGTGCCAGCAGCTTAGCCCCTAGCGGACCCTACGAGCAGTACTTC.

In nucleotides, the CDR3 is TGTGCCACCCAATACGGGAACACCGGGGAGCTGTTTTTT. It encodes CATQYGNTGELFF. The chain is built from TRBV19 and TRBJ2-2, with unresolved D. V lost 10 bases, J lost 1 base, and 10 bases lay in between. The germline gives CDR1 LNHDA, CDR2 SQIVND (reference sequence). The length of the CDR3 is 13 residues. Looking up the rest from reference TRBV19 and TRBJ2-2 gives the full variable domain: DGGITQSPKYLFRKEGQNVTLSCEQNLNHDAMYWYRQDPGQGLRLIYYSQIVNDFQKGDIAEGYSVSREKKESFPLTVTSAQKNPTAFYLCATQYGNTGELFFGEGSRLTVL.